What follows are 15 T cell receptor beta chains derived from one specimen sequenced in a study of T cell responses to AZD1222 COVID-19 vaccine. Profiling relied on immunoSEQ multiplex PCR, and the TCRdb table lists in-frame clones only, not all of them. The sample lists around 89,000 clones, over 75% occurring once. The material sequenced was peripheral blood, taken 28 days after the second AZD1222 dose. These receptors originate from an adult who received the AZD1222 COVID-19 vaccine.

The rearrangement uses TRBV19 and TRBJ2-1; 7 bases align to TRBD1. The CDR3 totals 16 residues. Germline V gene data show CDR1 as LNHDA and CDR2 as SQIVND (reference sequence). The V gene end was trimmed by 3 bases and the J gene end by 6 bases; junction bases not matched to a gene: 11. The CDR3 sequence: CASSMGWGQNSNEQFF. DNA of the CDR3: TGTGCCAGTAGTATGGGTTGGGGACAGAATTCCAATGAGCAGTTCTTC.

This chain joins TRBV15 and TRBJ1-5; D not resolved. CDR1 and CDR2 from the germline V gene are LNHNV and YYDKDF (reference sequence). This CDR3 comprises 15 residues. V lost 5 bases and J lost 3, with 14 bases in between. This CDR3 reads CATSGREGYNQPQHF. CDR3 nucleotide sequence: TGTGCCACCAGCGGGAGGGAAGGGTACAATCAGCCCCAGCATTTT.

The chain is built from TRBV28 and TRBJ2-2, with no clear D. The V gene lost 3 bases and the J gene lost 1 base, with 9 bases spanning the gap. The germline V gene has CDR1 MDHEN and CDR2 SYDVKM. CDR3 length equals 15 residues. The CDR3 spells CASSFGPRNTGELFF. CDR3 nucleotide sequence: TGTGCCAGCAGTTTCGGACCGCGGAACACCGGGGAGCTGTTTTTT.

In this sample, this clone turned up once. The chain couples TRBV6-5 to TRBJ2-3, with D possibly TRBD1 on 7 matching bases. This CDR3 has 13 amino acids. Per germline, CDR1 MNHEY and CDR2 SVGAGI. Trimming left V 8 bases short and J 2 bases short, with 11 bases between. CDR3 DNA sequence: TGTGCCAGCGCGGGACAGATCACAGATACGCAGTATTTT. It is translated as CASAGQITDTQYF.

The CDR3 is CASSAMGVTEAFF. The CDR3 bases are TGCGCCAGCAGTGCCATGGGGGTCACTGAAGCTTTCTTT. The rearrangement links TRBV10-1 to TRBJ1-1; a weak D match, TRBD1 (5 bases). Deletions cut 4 bases from V and 4 bases from J, with 10 bases between. The CDR3 runs to 13 residues. Germline V gene lookup returns CDR1 WNHNN and CDR2 SYGVQD (reference sequence).

CDR3 in DNA: TGTGCCACCAGTGATTCCAGGGGAGGGAATTCACCCCTCCACTTT. It encodes CATSDSRGGNSPLHF. The chain is built from TRBV24-1 and TRBJ1-6, with a tentative D call TRBD1 (6 bases). The CDR3 runs 15 residues. CDR1 and CDR2 from the germline V gene are KGHDR and SFDVKD. V dropped 2 bases and J dropped 7 bases, with 11 bases sitting between them.

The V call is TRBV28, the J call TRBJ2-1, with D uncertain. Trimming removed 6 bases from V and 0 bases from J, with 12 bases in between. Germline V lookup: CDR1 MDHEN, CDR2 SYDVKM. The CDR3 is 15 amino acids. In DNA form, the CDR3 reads TGTGCCAGCAGAGGGCACCCGAGCTCCTACAATGAGCAGTTCTTC. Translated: CASRGHPSSYNEQFF. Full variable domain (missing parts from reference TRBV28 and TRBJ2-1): DVKVTQSSRYLVKRTGEKVFLECVQDMDHENMFWYRQDPGLGLRLIYFSYDVKMKEKGDIPEGYSVSREKKERFSLILESASTNQTSMYLCASRGHPSSYNEQFFGPGTRLTVL.

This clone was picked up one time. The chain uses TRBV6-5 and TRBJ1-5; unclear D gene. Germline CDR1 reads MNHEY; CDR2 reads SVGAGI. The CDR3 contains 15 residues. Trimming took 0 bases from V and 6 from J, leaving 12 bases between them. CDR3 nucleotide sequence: TGTGCCAGCAGTTACTCGTCACAGTCGGGTCAGCCCCAGCATTTT. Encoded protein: CASSYSSQSGQPQHF.

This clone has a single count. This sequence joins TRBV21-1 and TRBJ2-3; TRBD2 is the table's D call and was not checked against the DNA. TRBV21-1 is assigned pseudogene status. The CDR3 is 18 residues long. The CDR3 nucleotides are TGTGCCAGCAGCAAAGTTATGGTGGAAAATTTAGCGCGAAATACGCAGTATTTT. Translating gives CASSKVMVENLARNTQYF.

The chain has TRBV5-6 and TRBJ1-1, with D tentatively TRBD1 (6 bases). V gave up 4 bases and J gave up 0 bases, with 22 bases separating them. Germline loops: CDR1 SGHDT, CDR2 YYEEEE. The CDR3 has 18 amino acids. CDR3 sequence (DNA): TGTGCCAGCAGCATCTACACCGGGACAAGGATATTGAACACTGAAGCTTTCTTT. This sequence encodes CASSIYTGTRILNTEAFF.

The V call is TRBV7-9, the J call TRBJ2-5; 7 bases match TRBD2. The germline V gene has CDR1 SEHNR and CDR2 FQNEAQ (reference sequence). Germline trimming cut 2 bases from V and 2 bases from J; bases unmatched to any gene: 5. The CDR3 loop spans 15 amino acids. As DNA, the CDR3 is TGTGCCAGCAGCTTACGGGGGGAAGGGCAAGAGACCCAGTACTTC. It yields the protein CASSLRGEGQETQYF.

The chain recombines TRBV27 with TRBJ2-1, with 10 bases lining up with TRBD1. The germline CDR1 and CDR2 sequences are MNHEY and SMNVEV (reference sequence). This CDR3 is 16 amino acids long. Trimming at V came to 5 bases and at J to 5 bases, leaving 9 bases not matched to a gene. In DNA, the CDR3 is TGTGCCAGCAGTAAAGCGACAGGGGGCGAGAACAATGAGCAGTTCTTC. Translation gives CASSKATGGENNEQFF.

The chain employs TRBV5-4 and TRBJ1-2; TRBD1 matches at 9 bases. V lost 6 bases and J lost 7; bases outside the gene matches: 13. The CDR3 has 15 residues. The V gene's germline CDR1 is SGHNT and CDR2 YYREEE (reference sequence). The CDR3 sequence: CASTVSDRGAGGYTF. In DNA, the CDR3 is TGTGCCAGCACCGTCTCGGACAGGGGCGCAGGTGGCTACACCTTC. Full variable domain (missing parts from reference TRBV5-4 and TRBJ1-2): ETGVTQSPTHLIKTRGQQVTLRCSSQSGHNTVSWYQQALGQGPQFIFQYYREEENGRGNFPPRFSGLQFPNYSSELNVNALELDDSALYLCASTVSDRGAGGYTFGSGTRLTVV.

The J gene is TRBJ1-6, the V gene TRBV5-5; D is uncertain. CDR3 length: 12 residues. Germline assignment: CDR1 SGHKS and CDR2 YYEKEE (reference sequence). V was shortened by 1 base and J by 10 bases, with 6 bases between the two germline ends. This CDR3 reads CASSLSGSPLHF. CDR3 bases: TGTGCCAGCAGCTTGAGTGGATCACCCCTCCACTTT.

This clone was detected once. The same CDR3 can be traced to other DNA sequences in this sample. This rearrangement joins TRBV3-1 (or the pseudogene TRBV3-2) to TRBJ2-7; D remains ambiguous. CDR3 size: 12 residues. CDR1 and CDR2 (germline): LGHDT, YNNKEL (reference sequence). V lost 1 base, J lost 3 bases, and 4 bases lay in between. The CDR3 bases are TGTGCCAGCAGCCAAGCAGGCTACGAGCAGTACTTC. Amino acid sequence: CASSQAGYEQYF.